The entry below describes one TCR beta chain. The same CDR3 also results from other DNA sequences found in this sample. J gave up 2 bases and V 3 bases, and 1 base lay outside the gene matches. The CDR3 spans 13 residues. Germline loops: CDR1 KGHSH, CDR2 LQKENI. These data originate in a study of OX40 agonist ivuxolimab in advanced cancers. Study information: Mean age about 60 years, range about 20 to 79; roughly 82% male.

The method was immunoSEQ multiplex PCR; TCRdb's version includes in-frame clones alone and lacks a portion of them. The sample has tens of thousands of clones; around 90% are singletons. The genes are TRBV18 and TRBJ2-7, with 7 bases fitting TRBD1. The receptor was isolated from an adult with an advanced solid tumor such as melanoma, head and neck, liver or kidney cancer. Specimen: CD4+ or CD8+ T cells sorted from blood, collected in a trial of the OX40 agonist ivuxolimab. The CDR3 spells CASSPGTAYEQYF. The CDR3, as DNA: TGTGCCAGCTCACCTGGGACAGCCTACGAGCAGTACTTC.